These 5 T cell receptor beta chains originate from one sample sequenced in a study of blood T cell repertoires in COVID-19. The protocol was immunoSEQ multiplex PCR, while the TCRdb copy is restricted to in-frame clones and leaves out a portion. The sample lists about 230,000 clones; more than 80% were seen once. The sample taken for sequencing was peripheral blood. The receptor source for this set is a woman at least 80 years old with COVID-19, enrolled during active disease.

This clone was seen a single time. This chain uses TRBV5-1 with TRBJ1-2, with D perhaps matching TRBD1 (6 bases). V shed 5 bases and J shed 0 bases, with 17 bases lying between them. This CDR3 comprises 16 residues. The germline CDR1 and CDR2 sequences are SGHRS and YFSETQ. CDR3 amino acids: CASSLVDRSSNYGYTF. The CDR3 DNA reads as TGCGCCAGCAGTCTAGTTGACAGGTCCTCTAACTATGGCTACACCTTC.

The chain employs TRBV7-9 and TRBJ1-1; D perhaps matches TRBD1 (6 bases). The CDR3 covers 15 residues. V was trimmed by 10 bases and J by 0 bases, leaving 18 bases between them. Germline V CDR1 and CDR2: SEHNR, FQNEAQ (reference sequence). The CDR3 loop reads CAINPPTGMNTEAFF. The DNA for the CDR3 is TGTGCCATCAACCCCCCGACAGGTATGAACACTGAAGCTTTCTTT. Full variable domain (missing parts from reference TRBV7-9 and TRBJ1-1): DTGVSQNPRHKITKRGQNVTFRCDPISEHNRLYWYRQTLGQGPEFLTYFQNEAQLEKSRLLSDRFSAERPKGSFSTLEIQRTEQGDSAMYLCAINPPTGMNTEAFFGQGTRLTVV.

The V gene is TRBV13, the J gene TRBJ2-5, with D hard to call. With 0 bases removed from V and 5 bases from J, the gap between germline ends came to 10 bases. This CDR3 is 14 amino acids long. The germline gives CDR1 PRHDT, CDR2 FYEKMQ (reference sequence). The CDR3 spells CASSLGTQRETQYF. The CDR3 nucleotides are TGTGCCAGCAGCTTAGGTACGCAACGGGAGACCCAGTACTTC.

V and J are TRBV29-1 and TRBJ1-2; maybe TRBD1 (5 bases). Germline V gene lookup returns CDR1 SQVTM and CDR2 ANQGSEA. The CDR3 loop spans 14 amino acids. V was pared by 7 bases and J by 1 base, with 16 bases between. CDR3 DNA sequence: TGCAGCGCCCCGGACTGGGGGGTTAACTATGGCTACACCTTC. Translating gives CSAPDWGVNYGYTF.

J is TRBJ1-3 and V is TRBV24-1; D is ambiguous. CDR3 length: 18 amino acids. Trimming stripped 12 bases from V and 0 bases from J, with 26 bases between. Germline-derived CDR1 and CDR2 are KGHDR and SFDVKD. The CDR3, as DNA: TGTGCCCCCCTACGGGGAGGCAACGGAATATACTCTGGAAACACCATATATTTT. This translates into CAPLRGGNGIYSGNTIYF.